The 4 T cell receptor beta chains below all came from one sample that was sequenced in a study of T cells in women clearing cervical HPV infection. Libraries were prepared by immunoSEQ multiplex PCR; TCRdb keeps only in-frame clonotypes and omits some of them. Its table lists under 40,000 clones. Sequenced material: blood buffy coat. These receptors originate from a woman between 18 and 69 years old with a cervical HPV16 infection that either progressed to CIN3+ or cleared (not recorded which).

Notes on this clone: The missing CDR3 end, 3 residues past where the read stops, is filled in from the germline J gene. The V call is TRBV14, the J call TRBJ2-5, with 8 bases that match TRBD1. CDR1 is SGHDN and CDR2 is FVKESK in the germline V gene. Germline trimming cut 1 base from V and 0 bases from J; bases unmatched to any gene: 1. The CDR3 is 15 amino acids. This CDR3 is CASSQGQGYQETQYF. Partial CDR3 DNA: TGTGCCAGCAGCCAAGGACAGGGGTACCAAGAGACC.

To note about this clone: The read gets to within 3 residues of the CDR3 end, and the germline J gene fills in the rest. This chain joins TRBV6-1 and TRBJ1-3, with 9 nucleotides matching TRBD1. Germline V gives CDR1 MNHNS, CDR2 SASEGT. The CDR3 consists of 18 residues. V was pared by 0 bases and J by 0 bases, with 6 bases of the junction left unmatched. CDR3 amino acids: CASSEAETGGRSGNTIYF. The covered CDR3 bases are TGTGCCAGCAGTGAAGCGGAGACAGGGGGTCGCTCTGGAAACACC.

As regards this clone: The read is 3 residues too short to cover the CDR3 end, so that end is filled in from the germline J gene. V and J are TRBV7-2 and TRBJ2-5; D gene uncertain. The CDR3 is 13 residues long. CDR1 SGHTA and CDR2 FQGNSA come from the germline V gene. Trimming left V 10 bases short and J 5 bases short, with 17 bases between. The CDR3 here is CATSPSIRETQYF. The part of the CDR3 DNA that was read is TGTGCCACGTCCCCTTCCATCCGGGAGACC. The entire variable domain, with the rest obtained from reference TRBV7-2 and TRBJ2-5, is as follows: GAGVSQSPSNKVTEKGKDVELRCDPISGHTALYWYRQSLGQGLEFLIYFQGNSAPDKSGLPSDRFSAERTGGSVSTLTIQRTQQEDSAVYLCATSPSIRETQYFGPGTRLLVL.

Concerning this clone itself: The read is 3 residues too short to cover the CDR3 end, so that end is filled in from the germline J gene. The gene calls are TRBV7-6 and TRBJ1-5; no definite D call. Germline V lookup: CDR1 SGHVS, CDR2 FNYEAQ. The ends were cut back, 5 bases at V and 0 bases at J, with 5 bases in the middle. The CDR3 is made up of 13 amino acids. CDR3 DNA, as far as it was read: TGTGCCAGCAGCCCTAATAGCAATCAGCCC. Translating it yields CASSPNSNQP. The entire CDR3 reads CASSPNSNQPQHF.